The rows below give T cell receptor beta chains drawn from one sample of a study of vaccination effects on CD4 cells after COVID-19. The antigens of these receptors remain unknown. Measured with immunoSEQ multiplex PCR; TCRdb has only the in-frame clones, and not every one. The data show about 73,000 clones, more than 60% seen once. Sequences were derived from CD4+ T cells from PBMCs cultured with SARS-CoV-2 spike peptides, sampled before COVID-19 vaccination. The receptor source for this set is a human donor who received a COVID-19 vaccine. Both conserved end residues are part of each CDR3. The D gene is left open where the match is weak. Only some rows state a clone size, as once, few, many or a class for expanded clones.

size	V	J	D	CDR3	DNA
.	TRBV6-6	TRBJ1-2	.	CASSYSGGGYTF	TGTGCCAGCAGTTACTCCGGGGGTGGCTACACCTTC
.	TRBV11-2	TRBJ2-5	.	CASSLDPGPYQETQYF	TGTGCCAGCAGCTTAGACCCAGGACCGTACCAAGAGACCCAGTACTTC
.	TRBV9	TRBJ1-5	TRBD1	CASSGTGSGPQHF	TGTGCCAGCAGCGGGACAGGCTCAGGGCCCCAGCATTTT
.	TRBV7-2	TRBJ2-3	TRBD1	CASSLEQGADTQYF	TGTGCCAGCAGCTTAGAACAGGGGGCAGATACGCAGTATTTT
few	TRBV2	TRBJ1-5	TRBD1	CASSAPGTGPGQPQHF	TGTGCCAGCAGCGCCCCTGGGACAGGGCCTGGACAGCCCCAGCATTTT
.	TRBV18	TRBJ1-1	.	CASSQGRDFLNTEAFF	TGTGCCAGCTCCCAGGGACGGGACTTCCTGAACACTGAAGCTTTCTTT
.	TRBV5-1	TRBJ2-2	TRBD2	CASSSGLAGNTGELFF	TGCGCCAGCAGCTCTGGACTAGCGGGGAACACCGGGGAGCTGTTTTTT
.	TRBV5-1	TRBJ2-2	TRBD1	CASHYETGRTGELFF	TGCGCTAGCCACTATGAGACAGGGCGCACCGGGGAGCTGTTTTTT
.	TRBV19	TRBJ2-5	TRBD1	CASSRTGERSGTQYF	TGTGCCAGTAGTAGGACAGGGGAGAGGTCAGGGACCCAGTACTTC
.	TRBV4-1	TRBJ1-3	.	CASSQEPTGGGWVAIYF	TGCGCCAGCAGCCAAGAACCTACAGGCGGGGGCTGGGTCGCCATATATTTT
once	TRBV20-1	TRBJ1-2	.	CSARQFYGYTF	TGCAGTGCACGACAGTTCTATGGCTACACCTTC
few	TRBV7-9	TRBJ1-4	TRBD1	CASSLGGQLREKLFF	TGTGCCAGCAGCCTAGGGGGACAGTTACGTGAAAAACTGTTTTTT
few	TRBV7-3	TRBJ2-2	.	CASSLIGQGTGELFF	TGTGCCAGCAGCTTAATTGGGCAAGGCACCGGGGAGCTGTTTTTT
.	TRBV3-1/TRBV3-2	TRBJ2-3	TRBD2	CASSPPIGLAGGDTQYF	TGTGCCAGCAGCCCCCCCATCGGACTAGCGGGGGGGGATACGCAGTATTTT
.	TRBV18	TRBJ1-1	.	CASSPMVGYMNTEAFF	TGTGCCAGCTCACCAATGGTGGGTTATATGAACACTGAAGCTTTCTTT
.	TRBV6-5	TRBJ2-1	.	CASSYQGNRVNEQFF	TGTGCCAGCAGTTATCAGGGGAACAGGGTGAATGAGCAGTTCTTC
.	TRBV6-5	TRBJ2-5	TRBD2	CASSYLRGGDVTQYF	TGTGCCAGCAGTTACCTGCGCGGGGGGGATGTGACCCAGTACTTC
.	TRBV18	TRBJ1-3	TRBD1	CASSPLTGGLGNTIYF	TGTGCCAGCTCACCACTGACAGGGGGTCTTGGAAACACCATATATTTT
.	TRBV30	TRBJ1-2	TRBD1	CAWSRQGLIGYGYTF	TGTGCCTGGAGTAGACAGGGGCTGATAGGCTATGGCTACACCTTC
once	TRBV7-2	TRBJ1-2	.	CASSAWDAAYGYTF	TGTGCCAGCAGCGCCTGGGACGCGGCGTACGGCTACACCTTC
.	TRBV7-2	TRBJ2-2	.	CASSFGTSNTGELFF	TGTGCCAGCAGCTTCGGGACAAGTAACACCGGGGAGCTGTTTTTT